This passage covers 5 T cell receptor beta chains from one sample sequenced in a study of T cell changes during pregnancy in multiple sclerosis. Profiling relied on immunoSEQ multiplex PCR, and the TCRdb table lists in-frame clones only, not all of them. Of approximately 70,000 clones detected, more than 90% appear once; the ten largest clones hold over 1%. This specimen consisted of peripheral blood, obtained in the third trimester of pregnancy. The receptor source for this set is a female donor with multiple sclerosis, enrolled in a pregnancy study.

This clone was detected once. V gene TRBV30 combines with J gene TRBJ2-5; 9 nucleotides match TRBD2. CDR1 and CDR2 from the germline V gene are GTSNPN and SVGIG (reference sequence). The CDR3 loop spans 16 amino acids. V lost 0 bases, J lost 7 bases, and 12 bases stayed unmatched. CDR3 bases: TGTGCCTGGAGTGTAGGCCAGCGGGAGGCTGTAGGGACCCAGTACTTC. Translated, it gives CAWSVGQREAVGTQYF.

The chain uses TRBV7-3 and TRBJ1-1; no definite D call. The CDR3 is 15 amino acids. The V gene's germline CDR1 is SGHTA and CDR2 FQGTGA. Between the trimmed V and J ends, which lost 5 bases and 2 bases, there was a span of 15 bases. The CDR3 nucleotides are TGTGCCAGCAGCCTAAGTGGGCAGCCCAACACTGAAGCTTTCTTT. Amino acid sequence: CASSLSGQPNTEAFF.

V is TRBV9 and J is TRBJ2-7; unclear D gene. V shed 0 bases and J shed 6 bases, with 4 bases lying between them. The V gene's germline CDR1 is SGDLS and CDR2 YYNGEE. This CDR3 is 11 amino acids long. The CDR3 protein is CASSVVREQYF. CDR3 DNA: TGTGCCAGCAGCGTAGTTCGCGAGCAGTACTTC.

The gene calls are TRBV9 and TRBJ1-2, with TRBD1 identical over 7 bases. The junction had 9 bases not matched to a gene; V was cut back by 0 bases and J by 4 bases. The CDR3 is made up of 16 amino acids. Germline assignment: CDR1 SGDLS and CDR2 YYNGEE. This CDR3 reads CASSVASSGTVYGYTF. CDR3 bases: TGTGCCAGCAGCGTAGCTTCTTCGGGGACAGTCTATGGCTACACCTTC.

This chain connects TRBV20-1 to TRBJ2-5; D is perhaps TRBD2 (6 bases). V lost 4 bases and J lost 5, with 8 bases in between. This CDR3 contains 11 residues. Germline CDR1 reads DFQATT; CDR2 reads SNEGSKA (reference sequence). Here the CDR3 DNA reads TGCAGTGCTAATGGGGGGGAGACCCAGTACTTC. It is translated as CSANGGETQYF.